This TCR beta chain was identified in a study of technical replicates of blood from a few donors (dated by TCRdb to about 2017). The CDR3 runs 14 amino acids, cysteine and phenylalanine included. Only CDR3 DNA is held: 42 bases, read in frame from base 1. The junction shows trimming of 1 base on V and 0 bases on J, plus 4 bases between the germline ends. In the germline V gene, CDR1 corresponds to SGHDN and CDR2 to FVKESK. The library was generated by the immunoSEQ multiplex PCR assay. TCRdb mirrors the immuneACCESS table, restricted to in-frame sequences. Some clones are absent from its copies; in checked studies, under half trace to an unresolved V gene, and the reason for the others is unknown. Present in this sample are some 83,000 clones, about 92% of which were seen just once. 0.25% of the sample rests with the top ten. With regard to this clone: Its antigen specificity is not known. Qualities for individual bases were not recorded, and no much larger clone is one base off.

Sequenced: T cells isolated from PBMCs. This sequence uses TRBV14 and TRBJ2-1; the D gene identity is not certain. This TCR was recovered from a human donor in good health. CDR3 sequence: CASSQGSSYNEQFF. At the DNA level, the sequence is TGTGCCAGCAGCCAAGGGAGCTCCTACAATGAGCAGTTCTTC.